This T cell receptor beta chain derives from a study of shared clonotypes between healthy human individuals. Study background: Three CD4 naive, three CD4 memory, two CD8 naive and one CD8 memory plate were used per donor.

Whole-study results and caveats: Clonotype sharing across a handful of donors was observed for around 5% of naive CD4 clonotypes.

The CD4+ fraction was divided into a CD45RA+ naive subset and a CD45RA-negative memory subset. Sequencing used immunoSEQ multiplex PCR; TCRdb keeps in-frame clones, though not all of them. The sample contains over a million clones, roughly 96% of which appear only once. V lost 3 bases, J lost 6 bases, and 9 bases stayed unmatched. Germline V lookup: CDR1 SEHNR, CDR2 FQNEAQ (reference sequence). The CDR3 totals 15 residues. Comments on this clone: Its antigen is undetermined.

The sequence was obtained from a man aged 30 to 39 in good health. The chain has TRBV7-9 and TRBJ2-7, with 9 bases that match TRBD1. Sequencing was carried out using naive CD4+ T cells sorted from blood. Subset specified: CD45RA+ positively selected. The CDR3 coding sequence is TGTGCCAGCAGCTTTACCGGGACAGGGTCTATCGAGCAGTACTTC. Translation gives CASSFTGTGSIEQYF.